Below, 2 T cell receptor beta chains from the same sample are listed, as sequenced in a study of T cell changes during pregnancy in multiple sclerosis. Using immunoSEQ multiplex PCR, the repertoire was profiled, and TCRdb retains in-frame clones only, with some absent. The sample includes around 57,000 clones, roughly 90% of them seen just once. This specimen was CD4+ T cells from peripheral blood mononuclear cells, taken after pregnancy. These receptors originate from a female donor in good health, enrolled as a control in a pregnancy study.

This clone was observed a single time. This chain uses TRBV7-6 with TRBJ1-4; 9 bases fit TRBD1. V shed 3 bases and J 6 bases; nucleotides not matched to a gene: 8. This CDR3 is 16 amino acids long. Germline V gives CDR1 SGHVS, CDR2 FNYEAQ. The CDR3 nucleotides are TGTGCCAGCAGCTTCAGATCCGGGACAGGGTATGAAAAACTGTTTTTT. Translating it yields CASSFRSGTGYEKLFF.

The chain links TRBV2 to TRBJ2-7; 7 positions match TRBD1. Germline V gene lookup returns CDR1 SNHLY and CDR2 FYNNEI. V gave up 7 bases and J gave up 0 bases; unmatched junction bases: 6. CDR3 length: 14 residues. The CDR3 nucleotides read TGTGCCAGCATAGACAGGGAGACCTCCTACGAGCAGTACTTC. The encoded protein is CASIDRETSYEQYF.